Given below is one T cell receptor beta chain in context. This sample stems from a study of blood T cell repertoires in COVID-19. Study background: T cells, B-cell-depleted T cells, or PBMCs provided the cDNA or gDNA that served as material.

Per the original methods: Cell counts per sample came from amplifying reference gene primers. Libraries were prepared by immunoSEQ multiplex PCR; TCRdb keeps only in-frame clonotypes and omits some of them. That table furnishes V, J and clone size, whereas the DNA furnished D and trimming. The top ten hold roughly 50% of the sample, which has about 69,000 clones, nearly 80% seen once. The receptor's source is a human donor in a cohort sampled during active COVID-19. The sequenced material came from peripheral blood.

CDR3 loop: CASSLVTGADTEAFF. As DNA, the CDR3 is TGTGCCAGCAGCTTAGTTACAGGGGCCGACACTGAAGCTTTCTTT. The chain combines TRBV11-2 with TRBJ1-1; 7 positions agree with TRBD1. This CDR3 region has 15 residues. The J segment lost 3 bases and the V segment lost 1 base, leaving 5 bases of the junction unmatched. CDR1 is SGHAT and CDR2 is FQNNGV in the germline V gene.